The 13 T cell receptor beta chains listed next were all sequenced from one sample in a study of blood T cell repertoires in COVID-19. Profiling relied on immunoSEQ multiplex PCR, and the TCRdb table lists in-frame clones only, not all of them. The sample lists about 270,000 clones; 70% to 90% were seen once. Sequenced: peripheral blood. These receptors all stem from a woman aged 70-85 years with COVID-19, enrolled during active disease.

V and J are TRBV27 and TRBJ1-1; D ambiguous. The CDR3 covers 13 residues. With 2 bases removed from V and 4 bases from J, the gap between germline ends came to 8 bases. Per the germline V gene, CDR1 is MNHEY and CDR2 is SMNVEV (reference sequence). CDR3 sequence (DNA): TGTGCCAGCAGTTTAAGCCGGGGCACTGAAGCTTTCTTT. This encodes CASSLSRGTEAFF.

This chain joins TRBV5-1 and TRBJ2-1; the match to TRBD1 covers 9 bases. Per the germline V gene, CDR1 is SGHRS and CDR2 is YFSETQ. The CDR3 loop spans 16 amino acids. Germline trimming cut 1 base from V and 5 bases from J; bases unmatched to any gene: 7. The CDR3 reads CASSLNVGQGHNEQFF. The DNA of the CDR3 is TGCGCCAGCAGCTTGAACGTGGGACAGGGTCACAATGAGCAGTTCTTC.

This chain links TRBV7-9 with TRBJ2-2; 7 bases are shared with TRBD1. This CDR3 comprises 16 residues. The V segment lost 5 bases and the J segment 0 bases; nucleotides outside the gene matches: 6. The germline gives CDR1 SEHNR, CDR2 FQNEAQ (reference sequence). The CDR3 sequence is CASSPEGAPNTGELFF. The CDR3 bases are TGTGCCAGCAGCCCTGAGGGGGCACCGAACACCGGGGAGCTGTTTTTT.

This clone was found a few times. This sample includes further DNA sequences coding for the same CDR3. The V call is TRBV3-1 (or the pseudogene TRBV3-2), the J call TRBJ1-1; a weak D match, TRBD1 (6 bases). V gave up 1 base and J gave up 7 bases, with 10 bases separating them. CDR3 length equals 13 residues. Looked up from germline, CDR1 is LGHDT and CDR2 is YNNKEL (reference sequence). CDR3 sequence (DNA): TGTGCCAGCAGCCAAGGAGGGGGATTTGAAGCTTTCTTT. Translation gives CASSQGGGFEAFF.

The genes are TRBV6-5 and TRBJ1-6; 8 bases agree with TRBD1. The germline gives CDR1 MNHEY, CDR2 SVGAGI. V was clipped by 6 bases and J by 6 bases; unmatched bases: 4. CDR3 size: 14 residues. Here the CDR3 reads CASSQTGVNSPLHF. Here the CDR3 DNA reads TGTGCCAGCAGCCAGACAGGGGTTAATTCACCCCTCCACTTT.

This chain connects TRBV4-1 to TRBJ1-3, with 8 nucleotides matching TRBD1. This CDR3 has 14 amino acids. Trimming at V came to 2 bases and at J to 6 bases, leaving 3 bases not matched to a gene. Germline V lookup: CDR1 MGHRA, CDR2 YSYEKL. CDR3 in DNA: TGCGCCAGCAGCCAACTGACAGGGGAAAACACCATATATTTT. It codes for CASSQLTGENTIYF.

DNA for the CDR3: TGCAGCGTTTTCGGACAGGGGAACACTGAAGCTTTCTTT. This codes for CSVFGQGNTEAFF. V usage is TRBV29-1 and J usage is TRBJ1-1; 8 bases are shared with TRBD1. The CDR3 runs to 13 residues. V lost 5 bases, J lost 1 base, and 3 bases stayed unmatched. Germline V gene data show CDR1 as SQVTM and CDR2 as ANQGSEA.

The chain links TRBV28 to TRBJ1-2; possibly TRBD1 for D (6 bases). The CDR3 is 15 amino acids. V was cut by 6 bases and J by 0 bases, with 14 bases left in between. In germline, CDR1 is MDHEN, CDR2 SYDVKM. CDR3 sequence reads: CASSKLDSTNYGYTF. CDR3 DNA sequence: TGTGCCAGCAGCAAATTGGACAGTACTAACTATGGCTACACCTTC.

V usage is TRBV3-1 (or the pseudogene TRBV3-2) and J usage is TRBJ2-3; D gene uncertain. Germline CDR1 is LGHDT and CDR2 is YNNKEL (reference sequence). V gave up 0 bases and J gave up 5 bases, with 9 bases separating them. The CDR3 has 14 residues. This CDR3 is CASSQDARKDTQYF. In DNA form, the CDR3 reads TGTGCCAGCAGCCAAGACGCTAGGAAAGATACGCAGTATTTT.

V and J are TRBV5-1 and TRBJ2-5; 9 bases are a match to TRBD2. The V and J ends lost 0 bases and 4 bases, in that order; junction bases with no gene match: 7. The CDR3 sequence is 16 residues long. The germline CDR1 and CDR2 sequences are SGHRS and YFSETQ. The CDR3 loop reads CASSLVSGGSSETQYF. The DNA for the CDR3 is TGCGCCAGCAGCTTGGTCAGCGGGGGGTCGTCAGAGACCCAGTACTTC.

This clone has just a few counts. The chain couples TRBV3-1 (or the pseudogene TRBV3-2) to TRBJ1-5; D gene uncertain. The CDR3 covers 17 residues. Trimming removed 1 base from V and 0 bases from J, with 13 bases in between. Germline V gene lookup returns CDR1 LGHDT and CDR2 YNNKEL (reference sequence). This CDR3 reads CASSQGGCGYSNQPQHF. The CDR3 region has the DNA TGTGCCAGCAGCCAAGGAGGTTGCGGGTATAGCAATCAGCCCCAGCATTTT.

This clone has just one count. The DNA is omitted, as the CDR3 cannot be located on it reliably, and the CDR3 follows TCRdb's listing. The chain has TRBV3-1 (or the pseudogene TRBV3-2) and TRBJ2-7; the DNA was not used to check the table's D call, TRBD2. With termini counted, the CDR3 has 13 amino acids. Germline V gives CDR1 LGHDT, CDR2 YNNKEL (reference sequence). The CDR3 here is CASSQVGGGALYF.

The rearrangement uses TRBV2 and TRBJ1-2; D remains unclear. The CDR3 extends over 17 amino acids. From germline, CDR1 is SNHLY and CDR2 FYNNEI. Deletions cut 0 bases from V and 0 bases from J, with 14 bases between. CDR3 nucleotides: TGTGCCAGCAGTGAAGCGCTTAGACATTCGGCTAACTATGGCTACACCTTC. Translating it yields CASSEALRHSANYGYTF.